This T cell receptor beta chain was observed in a study of Graves' ophthalmopathy and Graves' hyperthyroidism. About the study: In this cohort's terms, stable hyperthyroidism meant no ophthalmopathy by 18 months of follow-up.

The CDR3 extends over 15 amino acids. The V end was cut by 3 bases, the J end by 4 bases, with 12 bases between. The sequenced template was RNA, covering the TCR beta CDR3 region. After a first-round RT-PCR with HTBI primers, a second-round multiplex PCR was run. Each CDR3 protein gets one entry after TCRdb re-called the multiplex PCR reads with MiXCR. This table holds around 1,000,000 distinct CDR3 sequences, about 35% found once. Hyperthyroidism patients had new diagnoses, durations under 2 months, and ages of 18 to 65. With regard to this clonotype: A much larger clone differs by one base, so this may be a read error.

The sequence was collected from an adult man with Graves' hyperthyroidism. The chain recombines TRBV12-3 or TRBV12-4 with TRBJ2-2, with a possible D match to TRBD2 (5 bases). Sequencing was carried out using peripheral blood or thyroid tissue (not recorded which). This CDR3 is CASSFTGFVTGELFF. DNA for the CDR3: TGTGCCAGCAGTTTTACGGGGTTTGTCACCGGGGAGCTGTTTTTT.